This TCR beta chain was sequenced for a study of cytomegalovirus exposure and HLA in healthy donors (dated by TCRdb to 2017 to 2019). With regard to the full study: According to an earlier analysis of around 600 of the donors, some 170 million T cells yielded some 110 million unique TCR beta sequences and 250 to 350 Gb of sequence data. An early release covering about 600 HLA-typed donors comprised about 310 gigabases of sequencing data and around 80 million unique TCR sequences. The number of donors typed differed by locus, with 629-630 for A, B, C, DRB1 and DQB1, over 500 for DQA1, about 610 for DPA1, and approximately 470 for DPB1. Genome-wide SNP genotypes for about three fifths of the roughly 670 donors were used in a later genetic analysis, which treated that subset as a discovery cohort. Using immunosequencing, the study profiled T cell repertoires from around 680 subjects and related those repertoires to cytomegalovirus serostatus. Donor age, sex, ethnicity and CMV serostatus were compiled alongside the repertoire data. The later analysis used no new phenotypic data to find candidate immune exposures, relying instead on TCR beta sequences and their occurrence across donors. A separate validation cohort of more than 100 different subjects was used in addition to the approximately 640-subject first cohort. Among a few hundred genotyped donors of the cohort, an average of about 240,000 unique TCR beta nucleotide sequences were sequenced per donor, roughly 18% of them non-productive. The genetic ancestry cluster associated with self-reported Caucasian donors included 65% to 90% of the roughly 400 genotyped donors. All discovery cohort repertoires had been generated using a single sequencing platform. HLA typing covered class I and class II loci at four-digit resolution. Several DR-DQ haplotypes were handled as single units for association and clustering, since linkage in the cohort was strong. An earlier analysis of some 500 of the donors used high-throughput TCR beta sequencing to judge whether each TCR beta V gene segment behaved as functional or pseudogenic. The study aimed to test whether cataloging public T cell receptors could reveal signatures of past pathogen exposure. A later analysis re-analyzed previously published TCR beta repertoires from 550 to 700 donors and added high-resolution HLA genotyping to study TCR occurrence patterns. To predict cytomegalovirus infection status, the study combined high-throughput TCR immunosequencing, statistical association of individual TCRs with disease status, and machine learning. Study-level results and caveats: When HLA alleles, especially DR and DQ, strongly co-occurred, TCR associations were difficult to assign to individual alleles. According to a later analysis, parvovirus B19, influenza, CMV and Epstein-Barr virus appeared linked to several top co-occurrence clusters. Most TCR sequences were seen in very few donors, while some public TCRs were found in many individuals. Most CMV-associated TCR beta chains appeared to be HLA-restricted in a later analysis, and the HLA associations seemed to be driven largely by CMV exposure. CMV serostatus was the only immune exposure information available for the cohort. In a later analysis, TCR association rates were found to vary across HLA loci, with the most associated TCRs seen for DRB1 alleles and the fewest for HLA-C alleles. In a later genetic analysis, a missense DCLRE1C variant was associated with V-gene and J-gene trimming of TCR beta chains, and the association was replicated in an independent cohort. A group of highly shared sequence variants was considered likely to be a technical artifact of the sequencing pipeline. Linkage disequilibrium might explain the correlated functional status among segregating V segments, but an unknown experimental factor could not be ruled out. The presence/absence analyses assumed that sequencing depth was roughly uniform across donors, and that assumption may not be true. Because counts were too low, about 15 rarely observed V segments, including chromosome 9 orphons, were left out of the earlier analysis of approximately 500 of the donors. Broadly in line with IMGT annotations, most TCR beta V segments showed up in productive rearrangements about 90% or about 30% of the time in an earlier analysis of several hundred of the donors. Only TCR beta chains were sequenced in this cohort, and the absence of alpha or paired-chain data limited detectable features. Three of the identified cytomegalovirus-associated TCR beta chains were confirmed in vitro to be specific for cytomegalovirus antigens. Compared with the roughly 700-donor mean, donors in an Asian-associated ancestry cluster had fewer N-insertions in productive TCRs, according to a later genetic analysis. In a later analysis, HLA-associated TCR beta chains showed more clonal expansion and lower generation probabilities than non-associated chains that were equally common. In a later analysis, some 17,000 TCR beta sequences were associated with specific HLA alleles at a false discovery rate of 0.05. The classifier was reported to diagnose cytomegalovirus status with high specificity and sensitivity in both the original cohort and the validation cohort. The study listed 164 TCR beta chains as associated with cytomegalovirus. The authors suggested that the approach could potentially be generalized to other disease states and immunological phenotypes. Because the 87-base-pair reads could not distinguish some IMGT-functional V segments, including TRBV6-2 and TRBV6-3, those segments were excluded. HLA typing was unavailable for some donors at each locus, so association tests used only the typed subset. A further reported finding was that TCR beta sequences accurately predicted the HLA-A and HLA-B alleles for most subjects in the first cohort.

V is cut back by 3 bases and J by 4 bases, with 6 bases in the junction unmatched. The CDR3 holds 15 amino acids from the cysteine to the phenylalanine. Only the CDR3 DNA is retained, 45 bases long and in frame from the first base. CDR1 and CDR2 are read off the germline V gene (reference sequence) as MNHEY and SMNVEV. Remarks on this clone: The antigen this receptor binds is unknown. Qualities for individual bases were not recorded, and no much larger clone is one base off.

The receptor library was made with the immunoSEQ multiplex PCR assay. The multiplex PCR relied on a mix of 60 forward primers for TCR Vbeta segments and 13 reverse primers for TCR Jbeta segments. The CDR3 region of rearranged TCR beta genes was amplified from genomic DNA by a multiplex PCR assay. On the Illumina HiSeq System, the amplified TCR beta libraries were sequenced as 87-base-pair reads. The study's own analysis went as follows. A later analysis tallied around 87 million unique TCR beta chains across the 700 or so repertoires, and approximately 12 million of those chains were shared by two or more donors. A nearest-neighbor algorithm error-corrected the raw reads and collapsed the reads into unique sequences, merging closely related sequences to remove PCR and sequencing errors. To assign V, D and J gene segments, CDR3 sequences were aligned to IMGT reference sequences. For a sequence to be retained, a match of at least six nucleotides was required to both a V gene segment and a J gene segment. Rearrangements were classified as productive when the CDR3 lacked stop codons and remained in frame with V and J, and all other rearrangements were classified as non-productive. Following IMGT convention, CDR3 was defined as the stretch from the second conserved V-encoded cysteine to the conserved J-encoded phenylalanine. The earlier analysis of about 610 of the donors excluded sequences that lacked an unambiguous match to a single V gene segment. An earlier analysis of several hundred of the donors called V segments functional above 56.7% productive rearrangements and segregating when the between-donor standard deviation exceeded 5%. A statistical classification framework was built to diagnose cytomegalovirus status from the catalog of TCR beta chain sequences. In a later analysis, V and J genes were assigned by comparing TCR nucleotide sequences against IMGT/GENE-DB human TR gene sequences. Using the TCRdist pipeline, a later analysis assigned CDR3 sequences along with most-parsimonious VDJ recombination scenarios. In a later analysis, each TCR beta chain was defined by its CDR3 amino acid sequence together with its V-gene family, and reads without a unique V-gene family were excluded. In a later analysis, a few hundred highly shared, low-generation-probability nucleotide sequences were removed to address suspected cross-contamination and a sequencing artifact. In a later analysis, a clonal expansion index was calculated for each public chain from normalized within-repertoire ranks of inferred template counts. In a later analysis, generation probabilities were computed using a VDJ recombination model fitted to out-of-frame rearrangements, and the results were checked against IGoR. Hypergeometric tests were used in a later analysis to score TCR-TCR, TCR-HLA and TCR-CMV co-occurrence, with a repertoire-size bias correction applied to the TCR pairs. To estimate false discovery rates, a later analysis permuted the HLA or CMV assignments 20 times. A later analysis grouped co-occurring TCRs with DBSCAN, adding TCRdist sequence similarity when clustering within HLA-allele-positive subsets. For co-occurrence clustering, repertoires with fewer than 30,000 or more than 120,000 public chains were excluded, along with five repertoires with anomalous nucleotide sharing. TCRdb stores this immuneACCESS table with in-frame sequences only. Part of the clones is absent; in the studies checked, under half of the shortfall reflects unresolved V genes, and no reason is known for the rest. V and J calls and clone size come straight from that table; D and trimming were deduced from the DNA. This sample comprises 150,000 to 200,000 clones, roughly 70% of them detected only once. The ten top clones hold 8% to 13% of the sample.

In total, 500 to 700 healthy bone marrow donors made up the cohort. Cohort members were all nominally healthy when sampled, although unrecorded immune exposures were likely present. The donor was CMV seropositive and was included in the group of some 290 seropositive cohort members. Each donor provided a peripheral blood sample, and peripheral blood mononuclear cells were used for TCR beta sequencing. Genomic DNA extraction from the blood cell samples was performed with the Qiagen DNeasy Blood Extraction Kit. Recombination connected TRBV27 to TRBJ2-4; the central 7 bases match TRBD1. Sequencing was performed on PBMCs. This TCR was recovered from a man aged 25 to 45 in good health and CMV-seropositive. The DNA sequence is TGTGCCAGCAGTTTTAGCGCAGGGGGTAAAAACATTCAGTACTTC. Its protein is CASSFSAGGKNIQYF.